This TCR beta chain emerged from a study of T cell responses to AZD1222 COVID-19 vaccine. To note about this clone: What it binds is not known.

Study outcomes and limitations: Two doses of AZD1222 preceded a rise in Spike-specific TCR breadth and depth. It was only after the peak T cell response that any repertoires were sampled. Unmutated variant regions are reportedly the target of nearly half of TCRs that are spike-specific.

The data were produced by immunoSEQ multiplex PCR, yet TCRdb's version contains in-frame clones alone and is incomplete. Of 90,000 to 120,000 clones listed, about 89% were seen once; the top ten hold approximately 7%. The CDR3 totals 15 residues. Trimming removed 1 base at V and 0 bases at J, with 7 bases between. Germline CDR1 and CDR2: GTSNPN and SVGIG (reference sequence). Material: peripheral blood, obtained on day 0 of AZD1222 vaccination. The sequence was obtained from an adult in good health. The J gene is TRBJ2-6, the V gene TRBV30; no clear D gene. The CDR3 nucleotides are TGTGCCTGGAGTGAGCAGAGCTCTGGGGCCAACGTCCTGACTTTC. Translating it yields CAWSEQSSGANVLTF.